This section outlines one T cell receptor beta chain sequence together with its context. CDR1 SQVTM and CDR2 ANQGSEA come from the germline V gene. Deletions cut 4 bases from V and 0 bases from J, with 7 bases between. This CDR3 comprises 12 residues. The data stem from a study of blood T cell repertoires in COVID-19. About the study: Collection of acute and convalescent COVID-19 samples took place in the United States, Italy and Spain.

In the authors' methods: Reference gene primer amplification gave nucleated cell count estimates. Produced via immunoSEQ multiplex PCR; TCRdb's table is partial and in-frame only. V, J and clone size are those of that table, while D and trimming were read from the DNA. There are about 350,000 clones in the sample; around nine tenths occur only once, and 0.95% to 1.1% lies in the top ten. The chain links TRBV29-1 to TRBJ2-7; D unclear. This receptor was obtained from a woman in her 30s who had been exposed to COVID-19. Sequencing was performed on PBMCs or T cells enriched from blood (not recorded which). CDR3 sequence (DNA): TGCAGCGTTGCTCACAGCTCCTACGAGCAGTACTTC. Protein sequence: CSVAHSSYEQYF.